The 18 T cell receptor beta chains in this list originate from one sample, sequenced in a study of T-cell reconstitution after alpha-beta-depleted transplantation in children. It was with unique molecular identifiers that the TCRbeta library was prepared. TCRdb re-derived calls from the PCR reads in MiXCR, one entry per CDR3 protein. The repertoire holds 380,000 or so distinct CDR3 sequences, with less than 15% as singletons. The sequences come from PBMCs, collected from the stem cell graft. Source of these receptors: a human donor who donated a stem cell graft to a child with Fanconi anemia.

The rearrangement uses TRBV7-2 and TRBJ2-7; D is undetermined. The CDR3 sequence is 14 residues long. From germline, CDR1 is SGHTA and CDR2 FQGNSA. V lost 5 bases, J lost 7 bases, and 18 bases lay in between. The CDR3 loop is CASSIYHSGGEQYF. The CDR3 coding sequence is TGTGCCAGCAGCATTTACCACAGTGGTGGAGAGCAGTACTTC.

In its sample, this clonotype was seen a few times. The chain combines TRBV6-1 with TRBJ1-4; no clear D. Deletions cut 6 bases from V and 7 bases from J, with 15 bases between. The CDR3 totals 14 residues. CDR1 and CDR2 (germline): MNHNS, SASEGT. This CDR3 reads CASRRGPSAEKLFF. The CDR3 DNA follows: TGTGCCAGCAGGAGAGGACCTAGCGCTGAAAAACTGTTTTTT.

This clonotype was observed at least ten times. The chain recombines TRBV7-2 with TRBJ2-2, with 12 bases aligning to TRBD2. CDR3 size: 16 residues. Germline values: CDR1 SGHTA, CDR2 FQGNSA. The V segment lost 3 bases and the J segment 4 bases; nucleotides outside the gene matches: 3. The CDR3 DNA reads TGTGCCAGCAGCTTGCAACTAGCGGGGGGCACCGGGGAGCTGTTTTTT. It yields the protein CASSLQLAGGTGELFF.

The genes are TRBV11-2 and TRBJ2-1, with a tentative D call TRBD1 (6 bases). Trimming took 3 bases from V and 4 from J, leaving 19 bases between them. Germline CDR1 and CDR2: SGHAT and FQNNGV. The CDR3 length is 17 residues. CDR3 DNA sequence: TGTGCCAGCAGCTTTACCGTGGGGGCCGGGATATACAATGAGCAGTTCTTC. Its protein product is CASSFTVGAGIYNEQFF. Using reference TRBV11-2 and TRBJ2-1 for the parts outside the CDR3, the full variable domain is EAGVAQSPRYKIIEKRQSVAFWCNPISGHATLYWYQQILGQGPKLLIQFQNNGVVDDSQLPKDRFSAERLKGVDSTLKIQPAKLEDSAVYLCASSFTVGAGIYNEQFFGPGTRLTVL.

CDR3 in DNA: TGTGCCAGCAGTTCGGGGTACAATCAGCCCCAGCATTTT. As protein: CASSSGYNQPQHF. The J gene is TRBJ1-5, the V gene TRBV12-3 or TRBV12-4; D unresolved. This CDR3 is built from 13 residues. Trimming removed 4 bases at V and 3 bases at J, with 7 bases between.

There are a few counts of this clonotype. The chain carries TRBV30 and TRBJ2-7; TRBD1 agrees at 10 bases. CDR3 length: 15 amino acids. CDR1 and CDR2 (germline): GTSNPN, SVGIG (reference sequence). Trimming at V came to 0 bases and at J to 5 bases, leaving 7 bases not matched to a gene. CDR3 sequence: CAWSVPATGGNEQYF. The DNA for the CDR3 is TGTGCCTGGAGTGTCCCCGCGACAGGGGGCAACGAGCAGTACTTC.

There are a few counts of this clonotype. The chain joins TRBV20-1 to TRBJ1-1, with D tentatively TRBD1 (5 bases). Looked up from germline, CDR1 is DFQATT and CDR2 is SNEGSKA (reference sequence). This CDR3 comprises 14 residues. V was clipped by 4 bases and J by 2 bases, with 14 bases between them. Written as DNA, the CDR3 is TGCAGTGCTACTGACAGAAGAGCCAACACTGAAGCTTTCTTT. The encoded protein is CSATDRRANTEAFF.

A few counts support this clonotype. The V and J genes are TRBV12-3 or TRBV12-4 and TRBJ1-1; D unresolved. The V and J ends lost 2 bases and 9 bases respectively, with 7 bases between them. The CDR3 loop spans 11 amino acids. CDR3 amino acids: CASSLMGKAFF. CDR3 DNA sequence: TGTGCCAGCAGTTTAATGGGAAAAGCTTTCTTT.

The J gene is TRBJ2-5, the V gene TRBV29-1; TRBD1 agrees at 7 bases. The CDR3 consists of 12 residues. With 1 base clipped from V and 7 bases from J, the junction kept 3 bases outside the gene matches. Looked up from germline, CDR1 is SQVTM and CDR2 is ANQGSEA. The CDR3 region is CSVEGPGGTQYF. The DNA of the CDR3 is TGCAGCGTTGAAGGGCCAGGGGGGACCCAGTACTTC.

This clonotype was observed at least ten times. The chain couples TRBV6-2 or TRBV6-3 to TRBJ2-1; 8 bases line up with TRBD2. The CDR3 runs 14 residues. The germline V gene encodes CDR1 MNHEY and CDR2 SVGEGT. V lost 6 bases, J lost 5 bases, and 6 bases stayed unmatched. Here the CDR3 reads CASSLTSGHNEQFF. The CDR3 DNA follows: TGTGCCAGCAGCCTTACTAGCGGTCACAATGAGCAGTTCTTC.

This sequence joins TRBV18 and TRBJ1-2; perhaps TRBD1 as D (6 bases). Germline V gene sequence: CDR1 KGHSH, CDR2 LQKENI. The CDR3 extends over 13 amino acids. With 0 bases removed from V and 9 bases from J, the gap between germline ends came to 11 bases. In nucleotides, the CDR3 is TGTGCCAGCTCACCACCGGGGGCAGAGAGCTACACCTTC. Its translation: CASSPPGAESYTF.

Only a few counts were recorded for this clonotype. This chain joins TRBV29-1 and TRBJ2-3; TRBD2 might be the D (6 bases). V dropped 6 bases and J dropped 3 bases, with 10 bases sitting between them. The CDR3 is made up of 12 amino acids. Germline V gives CDR1 SQVTM, CDR2 ANQGSEA. The CDR3 loop is CSVMEGTDTQYF. CDR3 DNA: TGCAGCGTGATGGAGGGTACAGATACGCAGTATTTT.

There are many counts of this clonotype. This chain joins TRBV5-6 and TRBJ2-1; a possible D gene is TRBD2 (7 bases). CDR3 length equals 15 residues. The germline V gene encodes CDR1 SGHDT and CDR2 YYEEEE. Trimming removed 6 bases at V and 3 bases at J, with 16 bases between. CDR3 in DNA: TGTGCCAGCAACCCTACGGGGGGCAGCTACAATGAGCAGTTCTTC. Protein product: CASNPTGGSYNEQFF.

This clonotype was seen a few times. The gene calls are TRBV3-1 and TRBJ1-2; weak D call: TRBD1 (6 bases). The CDR3 is 15 residues long. Trimming took 1 base from V and 8 from J, leaving 17 bases between them. Germline values: CDR1 LGHDT, CDR2 YNNKEL (reference sequence). CDR3 protein: CASSQGVAGAGGYTF. The CDR3 DNA sequence: TGTGCCAGCAGCCAAGGAGTGGCAGGGGCAGGCGGCTACACCTTC.

The rearrangement uses TRBV30 and TRBJ1-1; D ambiguous. This CDR3 contains 11 residues. Germline V gives CDR1 GTSNPN, CDR2 SVGIG (reference sequence). V was pared by 2 bases and J by 11 bases, with 12 bases between. CDR3 DNA sequence: TGTGCCTGGAGTAGGCAGGCGGATGCTTTCTTT. It encodes CAWSRQADAFF.

V gene TRBV3-1 combines with J gene TRBJ2-7; perhaps TRBD1 as D (6 bases). This CDR3 comprises 13 residues. CDR1 and CDR2 (germline): LGHDT, YNNKEL (reference sequence). V shed 5 bases and J shed 4 bases, with 12 bases lying between them. The CDR3 loop reads CASSSRGGYEQYF. CDR3 in DNA: TGTGCCAGCAGCTCCCGAGGGGGATACGAGCAGTACTTC.

This clonotype has at least ten counts. This chain joins TRBV15 and TRBJ1-1; D unclear. The CDR3 is 13 amino acids. Trimming took 0 bases from V and 8 from J, leaving 10 bases between them. Germline-derived CDR1 and CDR2 are LNHNV and YYDKDF (reference sequence). The chain's CDR3 is CATSRDFISEAFF. The CDR3 region has the DNA TGTGCCACCAGCAGAGATTTTATATCCGAAGCTTTCTTT.

The chain is built from TRBV4-2 and TRBJ2-1; possibly TRBD2 for D (5 bases). V was cut by 0 bases and J by 11 bases, with 17 bases left in between. CDR3 length: 15 amino acids. CDR1 and CDR2 from the germline V gene are LGHNA and YNFKEQ. DNA of the CDR3: TGTGCCAGCAGCCAAGAGGAGGCACTAGTCTATAAGCAGTTCTTC. Protein sequence: CASSQEEALVYKQFF.